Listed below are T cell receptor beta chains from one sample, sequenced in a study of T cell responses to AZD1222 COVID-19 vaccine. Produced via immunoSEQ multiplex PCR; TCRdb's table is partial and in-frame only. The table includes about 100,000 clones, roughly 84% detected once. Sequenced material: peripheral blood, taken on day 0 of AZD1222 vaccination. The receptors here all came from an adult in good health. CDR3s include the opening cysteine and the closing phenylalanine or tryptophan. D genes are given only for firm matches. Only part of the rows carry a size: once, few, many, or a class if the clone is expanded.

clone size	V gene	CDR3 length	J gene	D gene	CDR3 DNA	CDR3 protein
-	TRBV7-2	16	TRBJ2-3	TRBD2	TGTGCCAGCAGCCGCCAACTAGCGGGAGGTACAGATACGCAGTATTTT	CASSRQLAGGTDTQYF
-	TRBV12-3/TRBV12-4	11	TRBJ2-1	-	TGTGCCACCCGAGTGTGGACAGAGCAGTTCTTC	CATRVWTEQFF
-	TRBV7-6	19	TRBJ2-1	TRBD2	TGTGCCAGCAGCTCCCGCAGAAGCGGGGTAAACCCCACCTACAATGAGCAGTTCTTC	CASSSRRSGVNPTYNEQFF
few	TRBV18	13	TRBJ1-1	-	TGTGCCAGCTCACCTGGCCAGAACACTGAAGCTTTCTTT	CASSPGQNTEAFF
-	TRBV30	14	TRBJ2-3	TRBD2	TGTGCCGGGGGACTAGCGGGAAGGTTAGATACGCAGTATTTT	CAGGLAGRLDTQYF
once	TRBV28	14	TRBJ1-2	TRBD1	TGTGCCAGCAGTTTGACAGGGATCAACTATGGCTACACCTTC	CASSLTGINYGYTF
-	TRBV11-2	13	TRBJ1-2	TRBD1	TGTGCCAGCACCAAAGACAGGGGCTATGGCTACACCTTC	CASTKDRGYGYTF
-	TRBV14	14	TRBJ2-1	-	TGTGCCAGCAGCGCTCTGGGCCTTGACAATGAGCAGTTCTTC	CASSALGLDNEQFF
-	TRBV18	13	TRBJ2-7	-	TGTGCCAGCTCACCACAGGGGAGTTACGAGCAGTACTTC	CASSPQGSYEQYF
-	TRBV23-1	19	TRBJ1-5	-	TGCGCCAGCAGTCAATCAACGGGGACACCCTTCTTTAGCAATCAGCCCCAGCATTTT	CASSQSTGTPFFSNQPQHF
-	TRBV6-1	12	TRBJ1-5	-	TGTGCCAGCAGTGAATTTGATCAGCCCCAGCATTTT	CASSEFDQPQHF
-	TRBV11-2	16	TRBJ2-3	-	TGTGCCAGCAGCTTGGTGGGAGGGGGTTTCACAGATACGCAGTATTTT	CASSLVGGGFTDTQYF
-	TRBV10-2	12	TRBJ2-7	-	TGCGCCAGCAGTGGGGGCTTAGGCGAGCAGTACTTC	CASSGGLGEQYF
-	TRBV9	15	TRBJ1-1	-	TGTGCCAGCAGCGGCCTGGGGGCAGGTGGCTCTGAAGCTTTCTTT	CASSGLGAGGSEAFF